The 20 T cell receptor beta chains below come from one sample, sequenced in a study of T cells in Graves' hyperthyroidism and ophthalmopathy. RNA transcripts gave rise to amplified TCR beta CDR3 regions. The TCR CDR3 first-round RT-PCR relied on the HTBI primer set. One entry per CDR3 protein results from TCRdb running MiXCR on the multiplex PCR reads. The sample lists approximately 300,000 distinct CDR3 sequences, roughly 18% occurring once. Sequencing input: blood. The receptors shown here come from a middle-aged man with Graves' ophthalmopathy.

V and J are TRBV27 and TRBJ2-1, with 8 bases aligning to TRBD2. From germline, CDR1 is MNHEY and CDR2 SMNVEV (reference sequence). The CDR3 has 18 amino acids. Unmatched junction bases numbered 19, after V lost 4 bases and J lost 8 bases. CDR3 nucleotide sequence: TGTGCCAGCAGTTCCCTCACGAGCCGTCAGCGGGAGAGCGATGAGCAGTTCTTC. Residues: CASSSLTSRQRESDEQFF.

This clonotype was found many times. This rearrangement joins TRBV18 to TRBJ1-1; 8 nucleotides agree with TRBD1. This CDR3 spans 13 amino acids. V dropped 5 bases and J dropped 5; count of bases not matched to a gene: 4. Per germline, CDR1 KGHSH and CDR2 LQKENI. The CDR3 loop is CASSRQGRTEAFF. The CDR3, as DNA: TGTGCCAGCTCAAGACAGGGGAGAACTGAAGCTTTCTTT.

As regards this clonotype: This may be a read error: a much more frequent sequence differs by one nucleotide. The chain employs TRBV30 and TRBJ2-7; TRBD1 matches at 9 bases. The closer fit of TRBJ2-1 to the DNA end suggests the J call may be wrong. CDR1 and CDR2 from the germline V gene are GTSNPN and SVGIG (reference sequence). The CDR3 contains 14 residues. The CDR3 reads CAWSRQGGSYEQFF. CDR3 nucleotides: TGTGCCTGGAGTCGACAGGGGGGCTCCTACGAGCAGTTCTTC.

The CDR3 loop reads CASSSPWGAPLHF. The CDR3 DNA reads as TGTGCCAGCAGTTCTCCATGGGGGGCACCCCTCCACTTT. The rearrangement links TRBV28 to TRBJ1-6, with a tentative D call TRBD1 (5 bases). CDR1 and CDR2 from the germline V gene are MDHEN and SYDVKM. The V end lost 4 bases, the J end lost 11 bases, and 12 bases lay between the germline ends. The CDR3 covers 13 residues.

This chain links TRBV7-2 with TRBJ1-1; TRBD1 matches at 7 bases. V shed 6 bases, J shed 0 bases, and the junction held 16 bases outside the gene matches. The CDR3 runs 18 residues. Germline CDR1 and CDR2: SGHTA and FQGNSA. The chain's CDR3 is CASSDKPGQPTLNTEAFF. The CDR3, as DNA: TGTGCCAGCAGTGATAAACCGGGACAGCCAACTTTGAACACTGAAGCTTTCTTT.

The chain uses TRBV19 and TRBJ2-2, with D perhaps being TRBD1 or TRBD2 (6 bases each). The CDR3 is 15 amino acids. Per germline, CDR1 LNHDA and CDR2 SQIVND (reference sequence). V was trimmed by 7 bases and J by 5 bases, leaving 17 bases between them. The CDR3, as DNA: TGTGCCAGTACTTTCCTAACAGGGAGGACCGGGGAGCTGTTTTTT. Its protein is CASTFLTGRTGELFF. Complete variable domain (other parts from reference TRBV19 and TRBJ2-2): DGGITQSPKYLFRKEGQNVTLSCEQNLNHDAMYWYRQDPGQGLRLIYYSQIVNDFQKGDIAEGYSVSREKKESFPLTVTSAQKNPTAFYLCASTFLTGRTGELFFGEGSRLTVL.

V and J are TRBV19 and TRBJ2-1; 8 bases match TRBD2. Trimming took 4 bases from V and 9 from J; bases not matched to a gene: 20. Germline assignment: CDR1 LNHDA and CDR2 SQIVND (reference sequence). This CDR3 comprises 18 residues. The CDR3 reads CASSSRLAGVVRVVEQFF. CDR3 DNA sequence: TGTGCCAGTAGTAGTAGGCTAGCGGGCGTGGTTAGGGTCGTTGAGCAGTTCTTC.

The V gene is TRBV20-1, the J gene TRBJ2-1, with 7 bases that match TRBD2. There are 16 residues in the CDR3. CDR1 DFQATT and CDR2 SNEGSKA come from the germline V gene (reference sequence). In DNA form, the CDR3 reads TGCAGCGGGTTGCTGGCTAGCGGACGAATCTACAATGAGCAGTTCTTC. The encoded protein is CSGLLASGRIYNEQFF.

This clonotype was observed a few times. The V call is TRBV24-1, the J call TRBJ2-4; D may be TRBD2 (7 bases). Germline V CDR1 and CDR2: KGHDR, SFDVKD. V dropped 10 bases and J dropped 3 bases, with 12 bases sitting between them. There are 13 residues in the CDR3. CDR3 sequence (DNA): TGTGCCACGGGAGGGGGGGACAAAAACATTCAGTACTTC. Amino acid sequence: CATGGGDKNIQYF.

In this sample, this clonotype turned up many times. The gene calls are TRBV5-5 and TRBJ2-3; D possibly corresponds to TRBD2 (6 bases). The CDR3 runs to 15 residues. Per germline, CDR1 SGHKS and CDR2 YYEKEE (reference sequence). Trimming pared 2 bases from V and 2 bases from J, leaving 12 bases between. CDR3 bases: TGTGCCAGCAGCTTTCGCGGGGAAATCACAGATACGCAGTATTTT. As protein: CASSFRGEITDTQYF.

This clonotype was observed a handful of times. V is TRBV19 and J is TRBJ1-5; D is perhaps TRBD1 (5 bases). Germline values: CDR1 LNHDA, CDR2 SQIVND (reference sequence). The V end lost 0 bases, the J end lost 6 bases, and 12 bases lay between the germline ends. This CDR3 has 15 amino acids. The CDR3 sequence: CASSIDAAGLQPQHF. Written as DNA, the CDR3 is TGTGCCAGTAGTATAGATGCTGCGGGGCTTCAGCCCCAGCATTTT. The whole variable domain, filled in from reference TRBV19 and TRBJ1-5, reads DGGITQSPKYLFRKEGQNVTLSCEQNLNHDAMYWYRQDPGQGLRLIYYSQIVNDFQKGDIAEGYSVSREKKESFPLTVTSAQKNPTAFYLCASSIDAAGLQPQHFGDGTRLSIL.

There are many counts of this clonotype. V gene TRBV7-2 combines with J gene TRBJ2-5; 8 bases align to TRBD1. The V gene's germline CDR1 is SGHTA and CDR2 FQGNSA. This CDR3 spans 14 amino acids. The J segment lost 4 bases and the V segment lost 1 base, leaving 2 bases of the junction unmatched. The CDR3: CASSLDRGSETQYF. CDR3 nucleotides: TGTGCCAGCAGCTTAGACAGGGGGTCAGAGACCCAGTACTTC. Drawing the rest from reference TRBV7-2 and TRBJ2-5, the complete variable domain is GAGVSQSPSNKVTEKGKDVELRCDPISGHTALYWYRQSLGQGLEFLIYFQGNSAPDKSGLPSDRFSAERTGGSVSTLTIQRTQQEDSAVYLCASSLDRGSETQYFGPGTRLLVL.

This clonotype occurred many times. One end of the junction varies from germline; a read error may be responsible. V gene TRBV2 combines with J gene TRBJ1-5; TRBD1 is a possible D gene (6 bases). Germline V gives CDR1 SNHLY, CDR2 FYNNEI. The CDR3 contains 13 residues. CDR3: CASSDGGNQPQHF. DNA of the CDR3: TGTGCCAGCAGTGACGGGGGCAACCAGCCCCAGCATTTT.

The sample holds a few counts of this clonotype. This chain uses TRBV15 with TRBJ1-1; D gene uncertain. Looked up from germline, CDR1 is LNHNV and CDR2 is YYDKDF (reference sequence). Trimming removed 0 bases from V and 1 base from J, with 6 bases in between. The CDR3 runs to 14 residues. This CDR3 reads CATSRDSGNTEAFF. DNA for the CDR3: TGTGCCACCAGCAGAGATTCTGGGAACACTGAAGCTTTCTTT.

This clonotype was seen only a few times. The CDR3 coding sequence is TGCGCCAGCACCCCCCGAGGGCCTGCAATTGATGAGCAGTTCTTC. Protein: CASTPRGPAIDEQFF. V gene TRBV5-1 combines with J gene TRBJ2-1, with a weak D call TRBD2 (5 bases). V was clipped by 6 bases and J by 8 bases, with 21 bases between them. The CDR3 runs to 15 residues. Germline values: CDR1 SGHRS, CDR2 YFSETQ.

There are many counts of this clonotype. CDR3 sequence: CASSLYGDRANEQFF. CDR3 nucleotides: TGTGCCAGCTCACTATACGGGGACAGGGCCAATGAGCAGTTCTTC. The rearrangement links TRBV18 to TRBJ2-1, with 9 bases that match TRBD1. The CDR3 sequence is 15 residues long. The V segment lost 4 bases and the J segment 6 bases; nucleotides outside the gene matches: 7. Germline-derived CDR1 and CDR2 are KGHSH and LQKENI.

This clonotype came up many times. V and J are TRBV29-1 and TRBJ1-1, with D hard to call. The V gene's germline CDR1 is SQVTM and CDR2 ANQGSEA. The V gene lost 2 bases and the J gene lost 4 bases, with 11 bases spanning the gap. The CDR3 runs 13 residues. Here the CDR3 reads CSVETPSGTEAFF. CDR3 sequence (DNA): TGCAGCGTTGAAACACCTTCGGGCACTGAAGCTTTCTTT.

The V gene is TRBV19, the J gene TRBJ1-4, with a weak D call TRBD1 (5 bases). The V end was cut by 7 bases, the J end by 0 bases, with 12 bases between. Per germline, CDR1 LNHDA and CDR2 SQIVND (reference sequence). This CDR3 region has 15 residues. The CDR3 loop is CASTPTGATNEKLFF. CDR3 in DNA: TGTGCCAGTACCCCGACGGGGGCAACTAATGAAAAACTGTTTTTT.

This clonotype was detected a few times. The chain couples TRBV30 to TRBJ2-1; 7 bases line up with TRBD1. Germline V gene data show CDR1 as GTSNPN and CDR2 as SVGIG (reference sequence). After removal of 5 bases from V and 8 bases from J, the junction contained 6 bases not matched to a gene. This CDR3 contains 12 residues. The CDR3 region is CAWGDQGDEQFF. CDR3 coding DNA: TGTGCCTGGGGGGATCAGGGGGATGAGCAGTTCTTC.

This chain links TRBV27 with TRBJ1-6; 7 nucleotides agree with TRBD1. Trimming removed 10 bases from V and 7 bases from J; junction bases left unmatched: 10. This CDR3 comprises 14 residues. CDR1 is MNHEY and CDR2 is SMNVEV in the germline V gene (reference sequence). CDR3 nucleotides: TGTGCCACCTCGAGGGACAGTACAAATTCACCCCTCCACTTT. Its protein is CATSRDSTNSPLHF.